This entry is about one TCR beta chain. This sample is drawn from a study of healthy donors' naive CD4 and CD8 T cells. Study-wide context: A new alpha primer set targeted every functional IMGT alpha variant.

TCR libraries were built from roughly 0.5 ug of total RNA by linear amplification. Using its own MiXCR run on the reads, TCRdb lists one record per CDR3 protein. The repertoire holds approximately 180,000 distinct CDR3 sequences, with 74% as singletons. This CDR3 region has 14 residues. In germline, CDR1 is LNHDA, CDR2 SQIVND (reference sequence). V lost 3 bases and J 5 bases, leaving 11 bases between the germline ends. The chain employs TRBV19 and TRBJ1-5, with unresolved D. Sequenced: naive CD4+ and CD8+ T cells sorted from blood, pooled from several donors. The source is a pool of human donors in good health; the sample pools cells from several healthy donors. The CDR3 reads CASSMKAYDQPQHF. CDR3 DNA: TGTGCCAGTAGTATGAAGGCTTACGATCAGCCCCAGCATTTT.